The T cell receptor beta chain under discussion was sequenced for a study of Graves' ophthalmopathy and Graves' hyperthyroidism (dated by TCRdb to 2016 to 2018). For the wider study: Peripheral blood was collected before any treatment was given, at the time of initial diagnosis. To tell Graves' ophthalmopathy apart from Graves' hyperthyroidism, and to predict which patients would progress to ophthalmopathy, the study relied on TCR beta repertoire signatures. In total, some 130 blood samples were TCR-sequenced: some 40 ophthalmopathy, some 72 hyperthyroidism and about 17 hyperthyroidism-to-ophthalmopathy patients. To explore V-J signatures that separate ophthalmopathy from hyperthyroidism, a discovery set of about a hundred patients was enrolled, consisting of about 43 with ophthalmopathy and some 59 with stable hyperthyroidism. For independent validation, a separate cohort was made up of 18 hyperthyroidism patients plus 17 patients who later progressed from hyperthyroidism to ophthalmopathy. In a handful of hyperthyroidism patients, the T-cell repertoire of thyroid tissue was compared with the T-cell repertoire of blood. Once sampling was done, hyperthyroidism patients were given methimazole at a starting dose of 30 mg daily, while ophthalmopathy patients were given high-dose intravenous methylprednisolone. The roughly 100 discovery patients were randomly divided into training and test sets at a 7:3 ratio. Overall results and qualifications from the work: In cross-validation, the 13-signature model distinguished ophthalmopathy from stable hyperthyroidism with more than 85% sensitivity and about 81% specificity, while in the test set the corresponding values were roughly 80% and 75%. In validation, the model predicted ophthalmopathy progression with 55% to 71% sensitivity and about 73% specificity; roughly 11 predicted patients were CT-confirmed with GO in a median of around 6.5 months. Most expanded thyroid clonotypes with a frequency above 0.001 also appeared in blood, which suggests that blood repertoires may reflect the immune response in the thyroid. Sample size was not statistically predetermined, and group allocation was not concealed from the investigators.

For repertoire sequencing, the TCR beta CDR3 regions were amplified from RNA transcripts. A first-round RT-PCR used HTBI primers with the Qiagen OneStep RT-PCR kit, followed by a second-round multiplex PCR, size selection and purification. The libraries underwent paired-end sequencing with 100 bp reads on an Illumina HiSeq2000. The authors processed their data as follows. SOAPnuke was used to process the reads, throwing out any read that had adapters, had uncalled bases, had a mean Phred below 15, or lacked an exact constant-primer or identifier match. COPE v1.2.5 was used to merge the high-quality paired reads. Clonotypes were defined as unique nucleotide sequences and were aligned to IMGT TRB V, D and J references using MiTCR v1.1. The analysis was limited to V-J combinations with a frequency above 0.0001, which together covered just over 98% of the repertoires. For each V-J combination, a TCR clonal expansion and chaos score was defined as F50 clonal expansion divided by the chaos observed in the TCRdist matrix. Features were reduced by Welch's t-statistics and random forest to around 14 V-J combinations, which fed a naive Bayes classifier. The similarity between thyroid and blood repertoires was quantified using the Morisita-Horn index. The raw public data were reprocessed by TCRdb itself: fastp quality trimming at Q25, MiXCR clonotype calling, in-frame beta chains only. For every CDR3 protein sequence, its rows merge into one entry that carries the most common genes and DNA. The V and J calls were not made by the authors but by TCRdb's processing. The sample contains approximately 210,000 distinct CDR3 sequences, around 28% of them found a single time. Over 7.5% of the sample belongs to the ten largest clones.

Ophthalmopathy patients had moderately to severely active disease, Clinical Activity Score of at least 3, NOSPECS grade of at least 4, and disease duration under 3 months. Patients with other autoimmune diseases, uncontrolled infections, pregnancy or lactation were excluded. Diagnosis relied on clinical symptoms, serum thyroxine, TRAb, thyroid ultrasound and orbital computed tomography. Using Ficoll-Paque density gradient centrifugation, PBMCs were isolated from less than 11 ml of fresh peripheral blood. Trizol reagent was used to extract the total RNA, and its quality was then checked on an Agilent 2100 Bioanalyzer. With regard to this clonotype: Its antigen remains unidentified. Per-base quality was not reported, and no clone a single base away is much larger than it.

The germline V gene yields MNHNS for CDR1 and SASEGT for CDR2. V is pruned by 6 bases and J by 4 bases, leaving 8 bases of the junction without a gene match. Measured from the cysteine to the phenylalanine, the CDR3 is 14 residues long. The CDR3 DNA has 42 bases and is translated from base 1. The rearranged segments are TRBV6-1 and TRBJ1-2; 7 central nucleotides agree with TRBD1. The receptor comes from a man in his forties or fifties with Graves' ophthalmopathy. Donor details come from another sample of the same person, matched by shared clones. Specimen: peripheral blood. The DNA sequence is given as TGTGCCAGCAGACGCGGACAGGACAGCTATGGCTACACCTTC. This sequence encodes CASRRGQDSYGYTF.